The 3 T cell receptor beta chains reported below all come from one sample, sequenced in a study of blood T cell repertoires in COVID-19. Sequencing used immunoSEQ multiplex PCR; TCRdb keeps in-frame clones, though not all of them. The sample holds about 130,000 clones, 70% to 85% seen once. Sequencing was carried out using peripheral blood. Every receptor here comes from a woman aged 55-70 years with acute or convalescent COVID-19.

CDR3 protein: CASSLNRGNEKLFF. The CDR3 nucleotides are TGTGCCAGCAGCTTAAACAGGGGGAATGAAAAACTGTTTTTT. V gene TRBV11-2 combines with J gene TRBJ1-4; 8 bases fit TRBD1. This CDR3 region has 14 residues. Looked up from germline, CDR1 is SGHAT and CDR2 is FQNNGV. V lost 2 bases to trimming and J lost 5 bases; unmatched junction nucleotides: 1.

The chain has TRBV27 and TRBJ1-2, with 7 bases identical to TRBD1. V was clipped by 6 bases and J by 3 bases; unmatched bases: 4. This CDR3 is built from 13 residues. Germline-derived CDR1 and CDR2 are MNHEY and SMNVEV (reference sequence). CDR3 amino acids: CASRDRRDYGYTF. In DNA, the CDR3 is TGTGCCAGCAGGGACAGGAGGGACTATGGCTACACCTTC.

V usage is TRBV29-1 and J usage is TRBJ1-1; D unclear. The CDR3 contains 11 residues. V lost 5 bases, J lost 4 bases, and 8 bases lay in between. The germline V gene has CDR1 SQVTM and CDR2 ANQGSEA. The CDR3 reads CSVLRGTEAFF. Here the CDR3 DNA reads TGCAGCGTTCTGCGGGGCACTGAAGCTTTCTTT.